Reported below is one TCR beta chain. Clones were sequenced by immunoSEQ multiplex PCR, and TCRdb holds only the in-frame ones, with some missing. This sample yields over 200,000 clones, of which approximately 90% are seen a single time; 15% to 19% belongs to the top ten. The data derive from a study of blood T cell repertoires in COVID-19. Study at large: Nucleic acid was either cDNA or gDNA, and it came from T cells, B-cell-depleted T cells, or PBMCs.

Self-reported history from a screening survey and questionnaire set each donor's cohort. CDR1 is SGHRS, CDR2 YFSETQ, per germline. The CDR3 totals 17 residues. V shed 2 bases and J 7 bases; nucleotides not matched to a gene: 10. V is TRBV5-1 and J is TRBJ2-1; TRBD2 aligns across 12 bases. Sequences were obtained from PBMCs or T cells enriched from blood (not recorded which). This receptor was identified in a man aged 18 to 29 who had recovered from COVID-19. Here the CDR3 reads CASSFSQLAGGWNEQFF. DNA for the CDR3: TGCGCCAGCAGCTTCTCTCAACTAGCGGGAGGATGGAATGAGCAGTTCTTC.